This TCR beta chain is from a study of blood T cell repertoires in COVID-19. Study overall: Both acute and convalescent COVID-19 samples were obtained from the United States, Italy and Spain. Nucleic acid was either cDNA or gDNA, and it came from T cells, B-cell-depleted T cells, or PBMCs.

The germline V gene encodes CDR1 GTSNPN and CDR2 SVGIG (reference sequence). V shed 4 bases, J shed 3 bases, and the junction held 10 bases outside the gene matches. This CDR3 spans 15 amino acids. The sample holds one count of this clone. In the original workflow: Cell counts per sample came from amplifying reference gene primers. Profiling relied on immunoSEQ multiplex PCR, and the TCRdb table lists in-frame clones only, not all of them. That table gives V, J and clone size, and the DNA gave D and trimming. Here the sample spans some 110,000 clones, 80% to 90% being singletons. The chain links TRBV30 to TRBJ1-1, with 8 positions matching TRBD1. Specimen: peripheral blood. This clonotype was obtained from a woman in her 70s with acute or convalescent COVID-19. The CDR3 loop is CAWISSGQGYTEAFF. The CDR3 nucleotides are TGTGCCTGGATCTCTTCAGGACAGGGATACACTGAAGCTTTCTTT.